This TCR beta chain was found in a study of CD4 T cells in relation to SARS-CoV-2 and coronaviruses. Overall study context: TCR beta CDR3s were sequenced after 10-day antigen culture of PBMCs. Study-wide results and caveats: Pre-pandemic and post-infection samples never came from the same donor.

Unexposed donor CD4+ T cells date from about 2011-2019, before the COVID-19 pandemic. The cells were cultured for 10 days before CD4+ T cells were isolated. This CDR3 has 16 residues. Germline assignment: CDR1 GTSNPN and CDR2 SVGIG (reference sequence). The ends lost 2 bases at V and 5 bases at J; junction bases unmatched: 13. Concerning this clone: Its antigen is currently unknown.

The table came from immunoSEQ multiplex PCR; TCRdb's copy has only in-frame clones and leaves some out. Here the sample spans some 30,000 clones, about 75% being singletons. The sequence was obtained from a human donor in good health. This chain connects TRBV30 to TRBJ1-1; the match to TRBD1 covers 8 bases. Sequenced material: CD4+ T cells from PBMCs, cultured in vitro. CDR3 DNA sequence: TGTGCCTGGAGTTTTTGGGGGACAGGAGCCCCTACTGAAGCTTTCTTT. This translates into CAWSFWGTGAPTEAFF.